Detailed here is one T cell receptor beta chain. CDR1 and CDR2 (germline): SGHTS, YDEGEE. This CDR3 contains 15 residues. The J segment lost 0 bases and the V segment lost 6 bases, leaving 9 bases of the junction unmatched. The data stem from a study of cytomegalovirus exposure and HLA in healthy donors. The primer mix had 60 Vbeta and 13 Jbeta primers. Produced via immunoSEQ multiplex PCR; TCRdb's table is partial and in-frame only. Of 90,000 or so clones in the sample, 55% to 70% are singletons; the top ten hold 5.5% to 6.5%. Sequencing was carried out using PBMCs. This clonotype was sampled from a boy aged 10-17 years in good health and CMV-seropositive. This chain joins TRBV5-8 and TRBJ2-7, with 7 positions matching TRBD2. This CDR3 is CASNGLGRFSYEQYF. CDR3 nucleotide sequence: TGTGCCAGCAATGGTCTCGGGAGGTTCTCCTACGAGCAGTACTTC.